Below, 9 T cell receptor beta chains from the same sample are listed, as sequenced in a study of T cell changes during pregnancy in multiple sclerosis. Method: immunoSEQ multiplex PCR; TCRdb's copy keeps in-frame clones and lacks some. The sample has 55,000 to 80,000 clones; 90% to 95% are singletons. This sample comprised peripheral blood, obtained in the third trimester of pregnancy. These receptors all come from a female donor with multiple sclerosis, enrolled in a pregnancy study.

The rearrangement uses TRBV2 and TRBJ2-6; tentative D call: TRBD1 (5 bases). The germline V and J ends were trimmed by 7 bases and 2 bases, with 9 bases remaining between them. The germline V gene has CDR1 SNHLY and CDR2 FYNNEI. The CDR3 runs to 14 residues. CDR3 in DNA: TGTGCCAGCAAAGCAGGGACTGGGGCCAACGTCCTGACTTTC. Its translation is CASKAGTGANVLTF.

The gene calls are TRBV27 and TRBJ2-2; no clear D. The germline V gene has CDR1 MNHEY and CDR2 SMNVEV (reference sequence). V lost 8 bases to trimming and J lost 8 bases, with 12 bases between them. The CDR3 contains 12 residues. The CDR3 sequence: CASGPSRGELFF. CDR3 nucleotide sequence: TGTGCCAGCGGGCCATCCAGGGGGGAGCTGTTTTTT.

The CDR3: CASSEFTGTRNQPQHF. The CDR3 DNA sequence: TGTGCCAGCAGTGAATTTACTGGGACACGCAATCAGCCCCAGCATTTT. The gene calls are TRBV6-1 and TRBJ1-5, with D possibly TRBD1 on 6 matching bases. The germline V gene has CDR1 MNHNS and CDR2 SASEGT. The CDR3 length is 16 residues. The V end was cut by 2 bases, the J end by 2 bases, with 13 bases between.

The DNA of the CDR3 is TGTGCCAGCAGCTTGAGGACTCCCGGAGGCACAGATACGCAGTATTTT. Translation: CASSLRTPGGTDTQYF. The chain couples TRBV5-4 to TRBJ2-3, with D tentatively TRBD2 (5 bases). The CDR3 has 16 residues. Trimming removed 1 base at V and 1 base at J, with 13 bases between. Germline CDR1 is SGHNT and CDR2 is YYREEE (reference sequence).

Here the CDR3 DNA reads TGTGCCAGCGAGTGGAATCCGGGGAATGAGCAGTTCTTC. Its protein product is CASEWNPGNEQFF. The chain couples TRBV2 to TRBJ2-1, with a possible D match to TRBD2 (5 bases). The ends were cut back, 8 bases at V and 7 bases at J, with 15 bases in the middle. Germline CDR1 and CDR2: SNHLY and FYNNEI. The length of the CDR3 is 13 residues.

The chain employs TRBV5-6 and TRBJ1-2, with D possibly being TRBD1 (6 bases). The CDR3 length is 15 residues. Trimming removed 4 bases at V and 5 bases at J, with 18 bases between. Germline CDR1 and CDR2: SGHDT and YYEEEE. CDR3 loop: CASSTRGRHSYGYTF. In DNA form, the CDR3 reads TGTGCCAGCAGCACCAGGGGCAGACACAGTTATGGCTACACCTTC. Based on the CDR3 plus reference TRBV5-6 and TRBJ1-2, the full variable domain is DAGVTQSPTHLIKTRGQQVTLRCSPKSGHDTVSWYQQALGQGPQFIFQYYEEEERQRGNFPDRFSGHQFPNYSSELNVNALLLGDSALYLCASSTRGRHSYGYTFGSGTRLTVV.

V gene TRBV2 combines with J gene TRBJ1-5; no definite D call. V was shortened by 4 bases and J by 4 bases, with 8 bases between the two germline ends. The V gene's germline CDR1 is SNHLY and CDR2 FYNNEI. There are 13 residues in the CDR3. The CDR3 reads CASSVVENQPQHF. Here the CDR3 DNA reads TGTGCCAGCAGTGTGGTAGAAAATCAGCCCCAGCATTTT.

The chain has TRBV19 and TRBJ1-1, with D tentatively TRBD1 (5 bases). Trimming removed 7 bases at V and 1 base at J, with 10 bases between. The length of the CDR3 is 13 residues. Looked up from germline, CDR1 is LNHDA and CDR2 is SQIVND (reference sequence). The CDR3 sequence: CASTTGSNTEAFF. The CDR3 DNA reads as TGTGCCAGTACCACAGGTTCGAACACTGAAGCTTTCTTT. Variable domain in full (rest from reference TRBV19 and TRBJ1-1): DGGITQSPKYLFRKEGQNVTLSCEQNLNHDAMYWYRQDPGQGLRLIYYSQIVNDFQKGDIAEGYSVSREKKESFPLTVTSAQKNPTAFYLCASTTGSNTEAFFGQGTRLTVV.

The chain couples TRBV19 to TRBJ1-1, with D unclear. V lost 1 base and J 5 bases, leaving 14 bases between the germline ends. The CDR3 extends over 15 amino acids. Per germline, CDR1 LNHDA and CDR2 SQIVND (reference sequence). The CDR3 nucleotides are TGTGCCAGTAGTATAGGAGGTGGAGGATTGACTGAAGCTTTCTTT. This codes for CASSIGGGGLTEAFF.